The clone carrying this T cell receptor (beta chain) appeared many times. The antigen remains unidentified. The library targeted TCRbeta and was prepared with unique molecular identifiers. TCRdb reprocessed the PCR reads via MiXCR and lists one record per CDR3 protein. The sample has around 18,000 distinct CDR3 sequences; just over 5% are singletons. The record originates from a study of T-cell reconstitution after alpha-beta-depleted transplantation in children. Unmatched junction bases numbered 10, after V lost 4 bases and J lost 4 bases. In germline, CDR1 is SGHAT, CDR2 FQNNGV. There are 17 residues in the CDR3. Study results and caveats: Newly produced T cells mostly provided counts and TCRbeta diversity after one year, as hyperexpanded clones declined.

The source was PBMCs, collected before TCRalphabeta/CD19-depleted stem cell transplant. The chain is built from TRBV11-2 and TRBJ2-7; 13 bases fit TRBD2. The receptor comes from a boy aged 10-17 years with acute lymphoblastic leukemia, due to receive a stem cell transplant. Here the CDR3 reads CASSSGGTSGTGYEQYF. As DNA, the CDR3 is TGTGCCAGCAGCTCCGGCGGGACTAGCGGGACCGGGTACGAGCAGTACTTC.